Included here is one TCR beta chain sequence, with context. Its antigen remains unidentified. It has no much larger one-base neighbor in the sample; base qualities were not kept. The donors were healthy, HIV-negative adults who had no recently reported acute infections or vaccinations. Only Caucasian adults living in Nashville, Tennessee, USA were represented among the donors. For unsorted samples, tens of millions of PBMCs were counted, and genomic DNA was extracted using the QIAamp DNA Blood Mini kit. Blood was collected by leukapheresis, and PBMCs were isolated by Ficoll-Histopaque density gradient centrifugation and then cryopreserved in liquid nitrogen vapor phase. This specimen belongs to a study of shared clonotypes between healthy human individuals (TCRdb year 2020). Notes on the research overall: Two women and three men aged 18 to 49 years were included in the cohort. To estimate repertoire size and how much clonotypes are shared between individuals, the study performed deep sequencing of blood TCR repertoires from roughly five healthy adults. To increase sequencing depth and limit assay-specific biases, TCR repertoire library preparation and sequencing were carried out by different laboratories using diverse techniques. Leukapheresis yielded between about 0.94 and 10 billion PBMCs per donor. Broad study findings and their caveats: Pairwise subsampling led to the expectation that sequencing depth would affect the degree of clonotype sharing among donors. The small number of donors limited the genetic and exposure-history diversity represented. Only blood was sampled, and tissue TCR repertoires likely differ from those in blood.

The CDR3 measures 17 amino acids from cysteine to phenylalanine. Of all the DNA, just the CDR3 is kept, 51 bases in frame from base 1. The germline V and J ends show losses of 1 base and 4 bases respectively, and no gene match explains 11 bases of the junction. Reading the germline V gene (reference sequence) gives CDR1 MNHEY and CDR2 SMNVEV. Using the deep immunoSEQ assay, multiplex PCR amplified TCR CDR3 regions from genomic DNA. Extracted genomic DNA from each cell subset was spread evenly across all wells of several immunoSEQ 96-well plates, with each plate serving as a replicate. For unsorted PBMC, each replicate PCR was loaded with about 270 ng genomic DNA, equivalent to tens of thousands of T cell genomes. Genomic DNA from unsorted PBMC was sequenced over ten immunoSEQ deep assay plates. The purified libraries were quantified using a Qubit 3.0 fluorometer, sized with a Bioanalyzer 2100, and then quantified again using the KAPA Library Quantification kit. Every immunoSEQ 96-well plate was sequenced on a separate single-read 150-cycle Illumina NextSeq 550 flow cell. In the original analysis: Because the immunoSEQ output held only junctional sequences and lacked quality scores, the filtering could not match the filtering applied to full-length reads. Sequences were annotated with PyIR, a Python wrapper for IgBLAST v1.9, using IMGT germline references to assign V/J genes and CDR3. Reads with weak V/J assignments (E-value above 1e-6), missing CDR3, stop codons, out-of-frame junctions, or ambiguous translated residues were removed. V3J clonotypes were defined as sequences sharing the same inferred V gene, J gene, and CDR3 amino acid sequence. The percentage overlap between two repertoires was calculated by dividing the number of shared unique clonotypes by the size of the smaller repertoire. Three approaches were used to assess repertoire richness: RTK rarefaction, the Chao1 estimator, and Recon v2.1 estimates of unobserved clonotypes. In its TCRdb copy, this immuneACCESS table keeps in-frame sequences only and misses some clones. Where compared with another copy, unresolved V genes explain less than half of these, and the others have no known cause. From that table come the V and J calls and clone size; the DNA was used to work out D and trimming. For this sample the table gives roughly 500,000 clones, of which 79% were detected only once. 13% of the sample is taken by the ten largest.

The sequence is built from TRBV27 and TRBJ2-3; 7 central nucleotides agree with TRBD2. This sequence was found in a woman aged 35 to 49 in good health. Some clones in this sample may be carry-over from other donors' samples. The source material was PBMCs. This receptor has the CDR3 CASSLWGAGEIADTQYF. The nucleotides read TGTGCCAGCAGTTTATGGGGTGCGGGAGAGATTGCAGATACGCAGTATTTT.